One and the same sample provided the 4 T cell receptor beta chains below, sequenced in a study of cytomegalovirus exposure and HLA in healthy donors. The PCR employed 60 Vbeta primers together with 13 Jbeta primers. The repertoire was sequenced with immunoSEQ multiplex PCR; TCRdb's copy has only in-frame clones and lacks some. The repertoire holds 150,000 to 160,000 clones, 65% to 75% seen once, with under 2.5% in the top ten. The sample comprised PBMCs. The receptors here all came from a man aged 25-45 years in good health and CMV-seronegative.

This clone has just a few counts. The gene calls are TRBV28 and TRBJ2-6, with D hard to call. CDR1 is MDHEN, CDR2 SYDVKM, per germline. The CDR3 length is 15 residues. Trimming removed 3 bases from V and 0 bases from J, with 6 bases in between. Here the CDR3 reads CASSFDSSGANVLTF. For the CDR3, the DNA is TGTGCCAGCAGTTTTGATAGCTCTGGGGCCAACGTCCTGACTTTC.

This sequence joins TRBV28 and TRBJ1-2; 8 bases fit TRBD1. The CDR3 is made up of 13 amino acids. V was pared by 6 bases and J by 4 bases, with 4 bases of the junction left unmatched. Germline CDR1 MDHEN, CDR2 SYDVKM. The CDR3 is CASSDRGGYGYTF. The CDR3, as DNA: TGTGCCAGCAGCGACAGGGGAGGCTATGGCTACACCTTC.

CDR3 DNA: TGTGCCACCAGCGCGTACTCTAGCGGGGGCCACAATGAGCAGTTCTTC. It is translated as CATSAYSSGGHNEQFF. V usage is TRBV15 and J usage is TRBJ2-1; 10 bases map to TRBD2. The CDR3 length is 16 residues. V lost 5 bases, J lost 5 bases, and 9 bases stayed unmatched. Germline V gives CDR1 LNHNV, CDR2 YYDKDF (reference sequence).

The chain carries TRBV5-1 and TRBJ2-5; D is undetermined. Looked up from germline, CDR1 is SGHRS and CDR2 is YFSETQ. This CDR3 has 15 residues. Trimming removed 1 base from V and 2 bases from J, with 12 bases in between. The CDR3 sequence is CASSLSETGQETQYF. The CDR3 nucleotides are TGCGCCAGCAGCTTGTCCGAAACGGGTCAAGAGACCCAGTACTTC.